The 22 T cell receptor beta chains given below trace back to one sample, sequenced in a study of T cell clusters in autoimmune cytopenias. Each sample's input was 200 to 250 ng genomic DNA, roughly 40,000 genome equivalents. Multiplex touch-down PCR amplified TRB using TRB-A and TRB-B pools in one tube. TCRdb reprocessed the multiplex PCR reads and stores each CDR3 protein as one record, lacking DNA. The table counts 8,000 to 8,500 distinct CDR3 sequences; 5% to 7% lies in the top ten. The sequenced sample was peripheral blood. These receptors all come from a human donor with an autoimmune cytopenia or autoimmune hepatitis (not recorded which).

This clonotype is medium-sized by frequency. V is TRBV19 and J is TRBJ2-2; TCRdb's assignment of TRBD1 cannot be checked, as there is no DNA. The germline gives CDR1 LNHDA, CDR2 SQIVND (reference sequence). This CDR3 has 16 residues. CDR3 region: CASSPRTPANTGELFF.

This clonotype is identified as medium-sized from frequency. The V gene is TRBV30, the J gene TRBJ2-7; TCRdb calls TRBD1, which cannot be checked without DNA. CDR1 and CDR2 from the germline V gene are GTSNPN and SVGIG (reference sequence). This CDR3 has 11 amino acids. The CDR3: CAWRRTNEQYF.

V and J are TRBV14 and TRBJ1-2. CDR3 length equals 15 residues. The V gene's germline CDR1 is SGHDN and CDR2 FVKESK. This CDR3 is CASSQVEGWSYGYTF.

By frequency, this clonotype is medium-sized. The chain couples TRBV5-5 to TRBJ2-2; TCRdb's D gene call, TRBD1, goes unchecked for lack of DNA. The CDR3 covers 16 residues. Germline CDR1 SGHKS, CDR2 YYEKEE (reference sequence). The CDR3 here is CASSPGAGTNTGELFF.

This sequence joins TRBV18 and TRBJ1-6; TCRdb returns TRBD1, unconfirmable since there is no DNA. Germline values: CDR1 KGHSH, CDR2 LQKENI. The CDR3 length is 16 residues. CDR3 region: CASSPRQVAHNSPLHF.

The CDR3 sequence: CASCSLGQRINTEAFF. The V gene is TRBV18, the J gene TRBJ1-1; TCRdb's D gene call, TRBD1, goes unchecked for lack of DNA. Germline V gives CDR1 KGHSH, CDR2 LQKENI. The CDR3 is 16 residues long.

This sequence joins TRBV6-1 and TRBJ2-1; TCRdb picks TRBD1, but there is no DNA to check that call. The CDR3 is made up of 14 amino acids. CDR1 and CDR2 (germline): MNHNS, SASEGT. The CDR3 protein is CASTPSGTTNEQFF.

V and J are TRBV7-2 and TRBJ1-4; TCRdb outputs TRBD1, but without DNA this stays unchecked. The CDR3 runs 17 residues. From germline, CDR1 is SGHTA and CDR2 FQGNSA. This chain's CDR3 is CASSLRPSRGTNEKLFF.

This clonotype ranks as medium-sized (0.01 to 0.1%) in terms of frequency. The J gene is TRBJ2-3, the V gene TRBV6-1; without DNA, the TCRdb call of TRBD2 cannot be checked. The germline V gene has CDR1 MNHNS and CDR2 SASEGT. The CDR3 sequence is 17 residues long. The CDR3 here is CASSDQRTSGIADTQYF.

This clonotype is called medium-sized (0.01 to 0.1%) based on its frequency. The chain links TRBV6-5 to TRBJ2-1. This CDR3 has 14 residues. The germline V gene encodes CDR1 MNHEY and CDR2 SVGAGI. This CDR3 reads CASSYGDPYNEQFF.

Judged by frequency, this clonotype is medium-sized. The chain is built from TRBV19 and TRBJ1-3. The CDR3 extends over 16 amino acids. Germline assignment: CDR1 LNHDA and CDR2 SQIVND (reference sequence). CDR3 loop: CASSTVGTTSGNTIYF.

This clonotype is medium-sized (0.01 to 0.1%) by frequency. The chain is built from TRBV19 and TRBJ2-1. The CDR3 has 12 residues. Germline lookup yields CDR1 LNHDA and CDR2 SQIVND (reference sequence). CDR3 loop: CASLGSYNEQFF.

The J gene is TRBJ2-3, the V gene TRBV14; TCRdb's assignment of TRBD2 cannot be checked, as there is no DNA. Germline loops: CDR1 SGHDN, CDR2 FVKESK. The CDR3 runs to 13 residues. CDR3 protein: CASSRLDPDTQYF.

J is TRBJ1-2 and V is TRBV5-1. Germline-derived CDR1 and CDR2 are SGHRS and YFSETQ. The CDR3 extends over 17 amino acids. CDR3 in amino acids: CASSYHPTTQEGSGYTF.

Judged by frequency, this clonotype is medium-sized. This chain's CDR3 is CASRDQHGTDTQYF. The rearrangement uses TRBV19 and TRBJ2-3; TCRdb names TRBD2, which stays unverified in the absence of DNA. The CDR3 length is 14 residues. CDR1 and CDR2 from the germline V gene are LNHDA and SQIVND (reference sequence).

The CDR3 protein is CASSMPGQGNYGYTF. The chain couples TRBV28 to TRBJ1-2; the D call from TCRdb, TRBD1, cannot be confirmed without DNA. There are 15 residues in the CDR3. CDR1 is MDHEN, CDR2 SYDVKM, per germline.

The gene calls are TRBV28 and TRBJ2-3; the D gene TCRdb calls, TRBD1, cannot be checked with no DNA. Germline-derived CDR1 and CDR2 are MDHEN and SYDVKM. This CDR3 comprises 13 residues. The chain's CDR3 is CASSGGTPGMQFF.

The chain links TRBV19 to TRBJ1-6; TCRdb selects TRBD1, and the lack of DNA leaves this call unchecked. The germline CDR1 and CDR2 sequences are LNHDA and SQIVND (reference sequence). The CDR3 consists of 17 residues. The CDR3 sequence is CASSFGTASSYNSPLHF.

This clonotype is classed as medium-sized by frequency. The chain carries TRBV5-4 and TRBJ2-7. In germline, CDR1 is SGHNT, CDR2 YYREEE (reference sequence). The CDR3 is 13 amino acids. CDR3 in amino acids: CASSFDGTYEQYF. The whole variable domain, remainder taken from reference TRBV5-4 and TRBJ2-7, is ETGVTQSPTHLIKTRGQQVTLRCSSQSGHNTVSWYQQALGQGPQFIFQYYREEENGRGNFPPRFSGLQFPNYSSELNVNALELDDSALYLCASSFDGTYEQYFGPGTRLTVT.

The chain uses TRBV18 and TRBJ2-7; the TCRdb D gene call, TRBD1, has no DNA to confirm it. CDR1 and CDR2 from the germline V gene are KGHSH and LQKENI. The CDR3 has 14 amino acids. The CDR3 spells CASSRPGTNYEQYF.

V and J are TRBV19 and TRBJ2-7; without DNA, the TCRdb call of TRBD2 cannot be checked. CDR1 is LNHDA and CDR2 is SQIVND in the germline V gene (reference sequence). This CDR3 region has 14 residues. This CDR3 reads CASSLRLAGGEQYF. Variable domain in full (rest from reference TRBV19 and TRBJ2-7): DGGITQSPKYLFRKEGQNVTLSCEQNLNHDAMYWYRQDPGQGLRLIYYSQIVNDFQKGDIAEGYSVSREKKESFPLTVTSAQKNPTAFYLCASSLRLAGGEQYFGPGTRLTVT.

The chain carries TRBV19 and TRBJ2-5; the D call of TRBD2 rests on TCRdb alone, since no DNA is present to check it. The V gene's germline CDR1 is LNHDA and CDR2 SQIVND (reference sequence). The CDR3 loop spans 14 amino acids. CDR3 protein: CASSSGGRIKTQYF.